This TCR beta chain was obtained from a study of naive and memory T cell subsets. Study findings and constraints: Over 95% of naive TCR sequences appeared only once after error correction, unlike memory subsets. Expression changes during T cell differentiation may affect RNA-based TCR counts.

Two oligonucleotides, mixed equimolar, formed the beta constant-region primer covering TRBC1 and TRBC2. The ligated cDNA underwent four PCR rounds using SP2 and nested alpha and beta constant-region primers. TCRdb called the UMI-ligation and nested PCR reads again in MiXCR, with one record for every CDR3 protein. The data show just over 80,000 distinct CDR3 sequences, about 10% seen once. As to this clonotype: Its antigen is unknown.

Overnight CMV lysate stimulation of fresh PBMCs defined donor CMV status by CD4+ IFNgamma. Cells stained for CD3, CD4, CD8, CD45RA and CD27 were sorted into four subsets. The sequenced sample was naive CD8+ T cells from blood. The origin of this receptor is a human donor in good health.

The CDR3 loop reads CASSEEQFF. The DNA of the CDR3 is TGTGCCAGCAGTGAGGAGCAGTTCTTC. The chain is built from TRBV6-1 and TRBJ2-1, with unresolved D. Trimming left V 3 bases short and J 10 bases short, with 1 base between. Germline V gives CDR1 MNHNS, CDR2 SASEGT. The CDR3 is 9 residues long.